The T cell receptor beta chain described here comes from a study of read filtering for tumor transcriptome and immune sequencing. Study in general: IR-seq gave about 3.5 to 10.27 million TCR reads per sample; RNA-seq gave about 75 to 1,300. Study-wide points: Without single-read clonotypes, shared clonotype proportions correlated more between IR-seq and RNA-seq. The CD138-negative fraction was mixed bone marrow immune cells, not pure T cells.

This clonotype was seen many times. The target antigen is unknown. Molecular barcoded adaptors covering alpha/delta and beta/gamma chains were used on approximately 400 ng RNA. TCRdb ran MiXCR on the reads and lists one entry per CDR3 protein. Among around 140,000 distinct CDR3 sequences, about 13% were seen once, and the ten largest hold more than 6.5%. Bone marrow was sampled from every patient at the time of active disease. Sequencing input: a population of CD138-negative cells sorted from bone marrow. The clonotype comes from a donor at least 40 years old with multiple myeloma.

The CDR3 here is CASRDDRGRGDEQFF. The CDR3, as DNA: TGTGCCAGCAGAGATGACAGGGGGCGAGGGGATGAGCAGTTCTTC. The chain has TRBV6-1 and TRBJ2-1; 10 bases are a match to TRBD1. Germline loops: CDR1 MNHNS, CDR2 SASEGT. With 6 bases clipped from V and 8 bases from J, the junction kept 10 bases outside the gene matches. This CDR3 is 15 amino acids long.